This TCR beta chain emerged from a study of shared clonotypes between healthy human individuals. The donors, healthy adults who were HIV-negative, had experienced no recent acute infections or vaccinations. Sequencing used immunoSEQ multiplex PCR; TCRdb keeps in-frame clones, though not all of them. The sample lists some 2,500,000 clones, 90% to 95% seen once, with approximately 0.37% in the top ten. This clonotype originated in a man between 18 and 29 years old in good health. Some clones in this sample may be carry-over from other donors' samples. The sequenced sample was naive CD4+ T cells from PBMCs. This sample's subset: CD45RA+ positively selected.

CDR3 residues: CASNAQGPNTGELFF. Written as DNA, the CDR3 is TGTGCCAGCAACGCACAGGGCCCGAACACCGGGGAGCTGTTTTTT. This chain uses TRBV25-1 with TRBJ2-2; a possible D gene is TRBD1 (6 bases). Trimming removed 7 bases at V and 0 bases at J, with 12 bases between. CDR1 is MGHDK, CDR2 SYGVNS, per germline. This CDR3 is built from 15 residues.